This T cell receptor (beta chain) was captured in a study of metastatic and nonmetastatic thyroid tumors. Study at large: Across blood and tumor or nodule tissue, repertoires from malignant and benign thyroid patients were compared with one another.

This clone showed up many times. Its antigen is unidentified. V gave up 5 bases and J gave up 10 bases; unmatched junction bases: 11. The CDR3 sequence is 15 residues long. CDR1 and CDR2 (germline): KGHSH, LQKENI. No patient received treatment before thyroid surgery. Study-wide points: TCR beta diversity was reportedly significantly higher in malignant thyroid tumors than benign nodules, in blood and tumor.

Per the original data handling: Across clinicopathological groups, CDR3 differences served as the basis for building a distant-metastasis classifier for papillary thyroid cancer. With MiXCR, TCRdb called clones anew from the PCR reads. TCRdb, not the authors, supplied the V and J calls. The sample lists about 93,000 clones; about 13% were seen once. Specimen: blood. This TCR derives from a female donor with papillary thyroid cancer or a benign thyroid nodule (not recorded which). Some clones in this sample may be carry-over from other donors' samples. The J gene is TRBJ1-6, the V gene TRBV18, with 7 bases fitting TRBD1. CDR3 sequence reads: CASSSTGKVDSPLHF. The CDR3 DNA follows: TGTGCCAGCTCATCGACAGGGAAGGTTGACTCACCCCTCCACTTT.